This T cell receptor beta chain comes out of a study of beta chain features in type 1 diabetes. The investigators reverse transcribed all of the isolated RNA, so they sequenced expressed TCRB transcripts. Assay used: immunoSEQ multiplex PCR; TCRdb lists only in-frame clones, some missing. The repertoire consists of 600,000 to 650,000 clones, with around 16% occurring once and the leading ten covering 0.093%. Input material: naive CD4+ T cells from blood. The TCR sequence derives from a man younger than 30 in good health.

In nucleotides, the CDR3 is TGCAGCGTTGAAGCCGACAAGAGGATCGCCCAGTACTTC. It encodes CSVEADKRIAQYF. V usage is TRBV29-1 and J usage is TRBJ2-5, with D hard to call. Germline V gene data show CDR1 as SQVTM and CDR2 as ANQGSEA. V shed 1 base and J shed 9 bases, with 15 bases lying between them. The CDR3 totals 13 residues.